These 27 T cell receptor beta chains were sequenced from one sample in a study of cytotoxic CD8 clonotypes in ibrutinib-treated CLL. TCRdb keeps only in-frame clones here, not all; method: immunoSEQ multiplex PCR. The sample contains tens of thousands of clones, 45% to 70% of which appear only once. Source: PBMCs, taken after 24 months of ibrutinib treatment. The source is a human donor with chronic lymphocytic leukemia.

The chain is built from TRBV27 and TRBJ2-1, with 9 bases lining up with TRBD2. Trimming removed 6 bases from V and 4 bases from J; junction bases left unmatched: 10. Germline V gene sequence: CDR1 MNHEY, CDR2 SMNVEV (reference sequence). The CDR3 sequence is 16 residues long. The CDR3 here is CASRFLRGGVYNEQFF. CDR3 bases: TGTGCCAGCAGGTTCCTTCGCGGGGGGGTTTACAATGAGCAGTTCTTC.

The CDR3 DNA reads TGTGCCATCAGTGAGTCCCCGCAGCGGGGGGGCGCGAACACCGGGGAGCTGTTTTTT. As protein: CAISESPQRGGANTGELFF. V is TRBV10-3 and J is TRBJ2-2; 10 nucleotides agree with TRBD2. The CDR3 runs 19 residues. Germline trimming cut 0 bases from V and 0 bases from J; bases unmatched to any gene: 7. The V gene's germline CDR1 is ENHRY and CDR2 SYGVKD.

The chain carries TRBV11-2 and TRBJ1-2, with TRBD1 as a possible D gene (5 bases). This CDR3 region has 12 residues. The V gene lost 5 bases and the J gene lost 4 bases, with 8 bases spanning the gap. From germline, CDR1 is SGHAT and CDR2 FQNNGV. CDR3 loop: CASSPGIYGYTF. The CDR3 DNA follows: TGTGCCAGCAGCCCAGGGATCTATGGCTACACCTTC.

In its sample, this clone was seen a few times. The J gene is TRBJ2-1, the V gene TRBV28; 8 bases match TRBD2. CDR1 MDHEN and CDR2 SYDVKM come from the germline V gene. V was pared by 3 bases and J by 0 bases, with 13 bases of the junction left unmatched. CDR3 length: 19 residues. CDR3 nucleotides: TGTGCCAGCAGTTTCCCCCTCAGGGGCGGGGGGTCCTCCTACAATGAGCAGTTCTTC. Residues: CASSFPLRGGGSSYNEQFF. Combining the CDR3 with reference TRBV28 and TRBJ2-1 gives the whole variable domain DVKVTQSSRYLVKRTGEKVFLECVQDMDHENMFWYRQDPGLGLRLIYFSYDVKMKEKGDIPEGYSVSREKKERFSLILESASTNQTSMYLCASSFPLRGGGSSYNEQFFGPGTRLTVL.

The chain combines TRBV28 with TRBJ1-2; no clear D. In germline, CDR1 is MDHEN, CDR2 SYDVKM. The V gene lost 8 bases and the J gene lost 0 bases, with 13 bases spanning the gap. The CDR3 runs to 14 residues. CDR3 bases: TGTGCCAGCGAGATTCGGGCCTCTAACTATGGCTACACCTTC. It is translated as CASEIRASNYGYTF.

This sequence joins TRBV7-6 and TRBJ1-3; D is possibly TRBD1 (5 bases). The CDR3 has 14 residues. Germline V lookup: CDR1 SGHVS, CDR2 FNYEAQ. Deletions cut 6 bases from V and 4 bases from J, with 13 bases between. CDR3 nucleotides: TGTGCCAGCAGATTGGACATAGGAGGAAACACCATATATTTT. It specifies CASRLDIGGNTIYF.

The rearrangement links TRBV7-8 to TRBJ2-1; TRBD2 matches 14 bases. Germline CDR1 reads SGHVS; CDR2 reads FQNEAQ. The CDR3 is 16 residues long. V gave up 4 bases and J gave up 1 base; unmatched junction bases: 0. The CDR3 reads CASSWTSGGSYNEQFF. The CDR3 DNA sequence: TGTGCCAGCAGCTGGACTAGCGGGGGGTCCTACAATGAGCAGTTCTTC.

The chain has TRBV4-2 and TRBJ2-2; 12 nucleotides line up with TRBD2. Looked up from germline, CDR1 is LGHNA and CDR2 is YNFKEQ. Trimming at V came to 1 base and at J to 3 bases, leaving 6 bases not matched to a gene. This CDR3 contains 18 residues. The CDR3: CASSQGQTSGRDTGELFF. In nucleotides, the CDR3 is TGTGCCAGCAGCCAAGGTCAGACTAGCGGGAGAGACACCGGGGAGCTGTTTTTT.

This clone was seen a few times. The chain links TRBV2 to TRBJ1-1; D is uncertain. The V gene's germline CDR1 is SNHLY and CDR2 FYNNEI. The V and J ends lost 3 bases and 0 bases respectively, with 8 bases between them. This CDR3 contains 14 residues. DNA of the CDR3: TGTGCCAGCAGTGAGTTCAGACTGAACACTGAAGCTTTCTTT. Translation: CASSEFRLNTEAFF.

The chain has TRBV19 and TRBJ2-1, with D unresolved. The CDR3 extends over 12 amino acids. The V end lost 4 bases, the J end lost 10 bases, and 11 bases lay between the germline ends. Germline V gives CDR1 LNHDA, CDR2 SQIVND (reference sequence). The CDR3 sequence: CASSTGWQEQFF. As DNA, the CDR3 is TGTGCCAGTAGTACTGGGTGGCAAGAGCAGTTCTTC.

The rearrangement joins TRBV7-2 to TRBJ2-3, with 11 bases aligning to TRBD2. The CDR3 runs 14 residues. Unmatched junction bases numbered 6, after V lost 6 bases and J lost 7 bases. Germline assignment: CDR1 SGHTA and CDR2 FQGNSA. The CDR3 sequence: CASRQGTSGYTQYF. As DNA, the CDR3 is TGTGCCAGCAGACAAGGGACTAGCGGCTATACGCAGTATTTT.

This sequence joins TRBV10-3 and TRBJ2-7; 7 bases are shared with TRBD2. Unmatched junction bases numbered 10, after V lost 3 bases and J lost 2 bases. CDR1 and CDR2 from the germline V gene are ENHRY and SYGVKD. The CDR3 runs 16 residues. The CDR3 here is CAISDTASSGTYEQYF. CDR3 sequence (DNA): TGTGCCATCAGTGATACGGCGTCTAGCGGAACCTACGAGCAGTACTTC.

The CDR3, as DNA: TGTGCCAGCAGTGAACGGCAGGGTCGGACTGAAGCTTTCTTT. Translation gives CASSERQGRTEAFF. V is TRBV6-1 and J is TRBJ1-1, with D possibly TRBD1 on 5 matching bases. CDR1 is MNHNS and CDR2 is SASEGT in the germline V gene. This CDR3 has 14 residues. V was shortened by 2 bases and J by 5 bases, with 12 bases between the two germline ends.

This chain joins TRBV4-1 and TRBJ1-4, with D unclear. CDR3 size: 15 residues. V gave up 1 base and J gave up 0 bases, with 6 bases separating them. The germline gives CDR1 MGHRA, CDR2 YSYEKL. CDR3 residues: CASSQASATNEKLFF. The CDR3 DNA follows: TGCGCCAGCAGCCAAGCTAGTGCAACTAATGAAAAACTGTTTTTT.

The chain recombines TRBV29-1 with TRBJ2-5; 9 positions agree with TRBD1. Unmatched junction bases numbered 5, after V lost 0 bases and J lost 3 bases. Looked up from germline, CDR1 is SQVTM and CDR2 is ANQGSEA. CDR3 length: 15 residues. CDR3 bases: TGCAGCGTTGAAGAACCGGGACAGGGAGAAGAGACCCAGTACTTC. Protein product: CSVEEPGQGEETQYF.

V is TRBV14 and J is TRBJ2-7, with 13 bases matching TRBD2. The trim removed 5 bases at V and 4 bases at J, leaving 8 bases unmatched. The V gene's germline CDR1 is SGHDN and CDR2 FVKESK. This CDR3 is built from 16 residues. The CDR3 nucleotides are TGTGCCAGCAGCACAGGACTAGCGGGAGTTCTGTACGAGCAGTACTTC. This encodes CASSTGLAGVLYEQYF.

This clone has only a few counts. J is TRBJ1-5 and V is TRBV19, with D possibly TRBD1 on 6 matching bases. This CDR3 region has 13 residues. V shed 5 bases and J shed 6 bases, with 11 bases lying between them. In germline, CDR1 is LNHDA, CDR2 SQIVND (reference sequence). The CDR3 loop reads CASSDTGLQPQHF. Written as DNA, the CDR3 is TGTGCCAGTAGTGATACAGGGCTTCAGCCCCAGCATTTT. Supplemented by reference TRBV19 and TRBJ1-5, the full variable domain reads DGGITQSPKYLFRKEGQNVTLSCEQNLNHDAMYWYRQDPGQGLRLIYYSQIVNDFQKGDIAEGYSVSREKKESFPLTVTSAQKNPTAFYLCASSDTGLQPQHFGDGTRLSIL.

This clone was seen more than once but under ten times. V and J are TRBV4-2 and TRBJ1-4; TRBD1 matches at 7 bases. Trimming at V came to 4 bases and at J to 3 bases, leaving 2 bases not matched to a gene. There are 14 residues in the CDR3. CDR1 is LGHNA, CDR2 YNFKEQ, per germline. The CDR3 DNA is TGTGCCAGCAGCCTGGGACAGCCTAATGAAAAACTGTTTTTT. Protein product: CASSLGQPNEKLFF.

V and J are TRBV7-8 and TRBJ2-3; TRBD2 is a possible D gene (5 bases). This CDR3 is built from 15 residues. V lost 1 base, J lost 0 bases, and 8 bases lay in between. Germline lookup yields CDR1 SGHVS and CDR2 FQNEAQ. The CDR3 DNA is TGTGCCAGCAGCTTAGATCGCGGGAGCACAGATACGCAGTATTTT. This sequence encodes CASSLDRGSTDTQYF.

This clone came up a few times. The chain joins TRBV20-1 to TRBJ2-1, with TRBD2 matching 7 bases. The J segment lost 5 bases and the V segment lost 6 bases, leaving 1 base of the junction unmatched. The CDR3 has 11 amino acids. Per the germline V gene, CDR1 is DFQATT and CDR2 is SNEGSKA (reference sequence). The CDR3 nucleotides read TGCAGTGCGGGGAGGGACAATGAGCAGTTCTTC. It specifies CSAGRDNEQFF.

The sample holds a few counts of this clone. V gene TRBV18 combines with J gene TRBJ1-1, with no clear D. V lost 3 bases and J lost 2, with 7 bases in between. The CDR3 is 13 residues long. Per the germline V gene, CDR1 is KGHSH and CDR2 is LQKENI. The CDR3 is CASSPAQNTEAFF. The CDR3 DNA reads TGTGCCAGCTCACCGGCCCAAAACACTGAAGCTTTCTTT.

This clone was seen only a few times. The CDR3 protein is CASSLDPSGLNEQYF. The DNA of the CDR3 is TGCGCCAGCAGCTTGGATCCTAGCGGACTCAACGAGCAGTACTTC. This chain uses TRBV5-1 with TRBJ2-7; 7 bases are shared with TRBD2. Looked up from germline, CDR1 is SGHRS and CDR2 is YFSETQ. V dropped 0 bases and J dropped 5; count of bases not matched to a gene: 8. This CDR3 contains 15 residues.

As DNA, the CDR3 is TGTGCCAGCAGCCAAGCGTGGCGACTAGCGGAATCCGATCGCTCCTACAATGAGCAGTTCTTC. This sequence encodes CASSQAWRLAESDRSYNEQFF. This chain joins TRBV4-2 and TRBJ2-1; 9 positions match TRBD2. With 1 base clipped from V and 0 bases from J, the junction kept 16 bases outside the gene matches. The length of the CDR3 is 21 residues. CDR1 is LGHNA, CDR2 YNFKEQ, per germline.

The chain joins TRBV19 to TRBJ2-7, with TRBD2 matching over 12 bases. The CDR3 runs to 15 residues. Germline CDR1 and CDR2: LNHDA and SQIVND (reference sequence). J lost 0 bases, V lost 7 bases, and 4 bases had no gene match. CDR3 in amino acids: CASKETSGSSYEQYF. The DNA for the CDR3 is TGTGCCAGTAAGGAGACTAGCGGGAGCTCCTACGAGCAGTACTTC.

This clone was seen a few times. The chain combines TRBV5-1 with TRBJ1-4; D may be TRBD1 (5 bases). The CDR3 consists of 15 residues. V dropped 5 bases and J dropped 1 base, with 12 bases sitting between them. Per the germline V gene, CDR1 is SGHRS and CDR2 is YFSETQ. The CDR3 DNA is TGCGCCAGCAGAAAATTTAGGGGAACTAATGAAAAACTGTTTTTT. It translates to CASRKFRGTNEKLFF.

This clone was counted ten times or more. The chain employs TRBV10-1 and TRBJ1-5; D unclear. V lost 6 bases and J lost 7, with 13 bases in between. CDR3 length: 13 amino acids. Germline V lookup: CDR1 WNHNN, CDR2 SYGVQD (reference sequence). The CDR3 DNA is TGCGCCAGCAGGCCGGGGAGGGAGCAGCCCCAGCATTTT. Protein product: CASRPGREQPQHF.

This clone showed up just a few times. The CDR3: CASSSDDTAGTEWEKLFF. Here the CDR3 DNA reads TGTGCCAGCAGTTCCGACGACACTGCCGGGACAGAGTGGGAAAAACTGTTTTTT. This sequence joins TRBV28 and TRBJ1-4; 7 positions agree with TRBD1. Per the germline V gene, CDR1 is MDHEN and CDR2 is SYDVKM. The CDR3 is made up of 18 amino acids. V was pared by 4 bases and J by 8 bases, with 19 bases of the junction left unmatched.